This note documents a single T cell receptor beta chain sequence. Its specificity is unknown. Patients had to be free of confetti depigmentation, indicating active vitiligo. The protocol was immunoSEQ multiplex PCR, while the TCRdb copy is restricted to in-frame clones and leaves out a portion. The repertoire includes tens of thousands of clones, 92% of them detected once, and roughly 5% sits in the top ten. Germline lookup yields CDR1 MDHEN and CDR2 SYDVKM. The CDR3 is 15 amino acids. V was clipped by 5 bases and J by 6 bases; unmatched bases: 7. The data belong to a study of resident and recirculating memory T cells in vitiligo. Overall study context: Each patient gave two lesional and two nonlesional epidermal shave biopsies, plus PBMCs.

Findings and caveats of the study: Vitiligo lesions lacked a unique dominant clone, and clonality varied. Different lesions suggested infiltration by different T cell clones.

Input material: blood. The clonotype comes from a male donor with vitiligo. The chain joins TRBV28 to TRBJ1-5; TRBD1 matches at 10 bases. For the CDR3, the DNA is TGTGCCAGCAGTCCCGACAGGGGGCTAGGTCAGCCCCAGCATTTT. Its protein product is CASSPDRGLGQPQHF.